This T cell receptor (beta chain) was captured by sequencing in a study of Ad26.COV2.S vaccination and SARS-CoV-2 variants (dated by TCRdb to 2020 to 2023). Background on the whole study: Vaccine-arm donors came from COV1001, a multicentre, randomized, double-blind, placebo-controlled phase I-IIa trial of Ad26.COV2.S in healthy adults. Ad26.COV2.S was administered intramuscularly at 5 x 10^10 or 1 x 10^11 viral particles, either as a single shot or as two shots given 56 days apart. Participants in the trial were split at random into five groups of five each, receiving low-dose or high-dose Ad26.COV2.S once or twice, or else placebo on both occasions. Blinding of investigators to trial group allocation was maintained during experiments and outcome assessment. The specificity and breadth of SARS-CoV-2-reactive T cell receptors after Ad26.COV2.S vaccination were assessed by TCRbeta repertoire sequencing. The TCR-sequenced set comprised about 32 samples: around 20 Ad26.COV2.S vaccine recipients, 5 placebo recipients and 8 SARS-CoV-2 convalescent individuals. Points the paper makes about the study in general: According to the authors, total T cell responses may have been underestimated by the TCR breadth and depth analyses. Comparing responses between vaccine doses or regimens was not something the study was powered to do. Substantial breadth of spike-specific CD8+ and CD4+ T cell responses was reported after vaccination. Higher spike-specific TCR breadth was observed in Ad26.COV2.S recipients than in placebo recipients (P = 0.0014). Vaccine and placebo recipients had comparable non-spike TCR breadth, which fits with the vaccine containing only spike.

With respect to this clone: The specificity of this receptor is unknown. Base-call qualities are not available, and no considerably larger clone is one nucleotide away.

This sample's treatment or condition label indicates: around 19 received Ad26.COV2.S at low or high dose, single or two shots; roughly five received placebo; per-sample allocation not given. For vaccine and placebo recipients, the sequenced repertoires came from samples collected on day 63 after the first injection. Cohort 1b enrolled around 24 adults aged 18-55 years at a single site in Boston, USA, between 29 July and 7 August 2020. Ad26.COV2.S was a replication-incompetent adenovirus type 26 vector that expressed a prefusion-stabilized SARS-CoV-2 spike protein derived from the original Wuhan strain. The immunoSEQ Assay was used to sequence TCRbeta CDR3 regions. After extraction, genomic DNA underwent amplification by bias-controlled multiplex PCR, followed by high-throughput sequencing. Per the original workflow: To quantify the absolute abundance of every unique TCRbeta CDR3 region, sequences were collapsed and filtered. T cell fraction was estimated by normalizing TCRbeta template counts to usable DNA, with usable DNA measured through amplification of reference genes found in all nucleated cells. Repertoire TCRs were annotated as SARS-CoV-2-specific when V gene, CDR3 amino acid sequence and J gene were exactly matched to a known reactive TCR set. The reference SARS-CoV-2 TCR set was derived from MIRA and filtered for enrichment in COVID-19-positive ImmuneCODE repertoires, a step that removed public or cross-reactive TCRs. Using the MIRA antigens, annotated TCRs were further analysed by specific ORF or by position within an ORF. Depth was the summed frequency of annotated unique rearrangements, while breadth was defined as annotated unique rearrangements over total unique productive rearrangements. Two-sided Wilcoxon rank-sum tests were used to compare TCR breadth between groups. TCRdb stores this immuneACCESS table with in-frame sequences only. Part of the clones is absent; in the studies checked, under half of the shortfall reflects unresolved V genes, and no reason is known for the rest. V and J calls and clone size are given by that table; D and trimming were obtained from the DNA. For this sample the table gives over 450,000 clones, of which 80% to 90% were detected only once. The ten largest make up 1.5% to 2% of the sample.

The sequence was collected from a person aged 18-60 years who received the Ad26.COV2.S COVID-19 vaccine or a placebo. The sample in question was peripheral blood, obtained in a trial of Ad26.COV2.S vaccine versus placebo.

This receptor carries the CDR3 CASSSSGTGVISPLHF. The DNA reads TGTGCCAGCAGTTCATCCGGGACAGGGGTAATTTCACCCCTCCACTTT. The chain was built from TRBV28 and TRBJ1-6; 10 central bases correspond to TRBD1. For CDR1 and CDR2, the germline V gene lists MDHEN and SYDVKM. V and J are trimmed by 4 bases and 9 bases, and the gene matches miss 9 bases of the junction. There are 16 amino acids in the CDR3, from cysteine to phenylalanine inclusive. Only the CDR3 DNA stays, 48 bases, in frame from base 1.